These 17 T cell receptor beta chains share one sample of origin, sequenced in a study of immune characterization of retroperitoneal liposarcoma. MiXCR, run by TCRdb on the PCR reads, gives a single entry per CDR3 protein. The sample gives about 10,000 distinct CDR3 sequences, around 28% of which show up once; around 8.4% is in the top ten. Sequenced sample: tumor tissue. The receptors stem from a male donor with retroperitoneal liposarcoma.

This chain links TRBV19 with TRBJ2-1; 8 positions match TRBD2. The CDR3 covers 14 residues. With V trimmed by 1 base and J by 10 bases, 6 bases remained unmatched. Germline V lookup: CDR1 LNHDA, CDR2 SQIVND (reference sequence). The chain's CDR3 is CASSIARGGYEQFF. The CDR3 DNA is TGTGCCAGTAGTATAGCCCGGGGGGGCTACGAGCAGTTCTTC.

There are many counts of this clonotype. Here the CDR3 reads CASRQGSYEQFF. CDR3 nucleotide sequence: TGTGCCAGCAGACAGGGCTCCTACGAGCAGTTCTTC. The chain links TRBV6-1 to TRBJ2-1; possible D gene TRBD1, 6 bases. Trimming took off 6 bases at V and 10 bases at J, with 13 bases between the two ends. This CDR3 comprises 12 residues. The germline CDR1 and CDR2 sequences are MNHNS and SASEGT.

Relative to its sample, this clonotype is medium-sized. The CDR3 DNA reads as TGTGCCAGCAGTTTGAGGCCCAGCACAGATACGCAGTATTTT. It yields the protein CASSLRPSTDTQYF. The rearrangement uses TRBV6-1 and TRBJ2-3; D is unresolved. V was cut by 5 bases and J by 0 bases, with 9 bases left in between. The CDR3 loop spans 14 amino acids. Germline CDR1 reads MNHNS; CDR2 reads SASEGT.

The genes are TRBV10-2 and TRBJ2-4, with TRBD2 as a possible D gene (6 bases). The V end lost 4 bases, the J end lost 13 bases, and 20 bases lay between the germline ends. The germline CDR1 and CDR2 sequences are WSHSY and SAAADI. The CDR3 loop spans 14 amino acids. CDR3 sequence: CASSVGQEGNEQYF. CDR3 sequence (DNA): TGCGCCAGCAGTGTAGGGCAGGAGGGGAATGAGCAGTACTTC.

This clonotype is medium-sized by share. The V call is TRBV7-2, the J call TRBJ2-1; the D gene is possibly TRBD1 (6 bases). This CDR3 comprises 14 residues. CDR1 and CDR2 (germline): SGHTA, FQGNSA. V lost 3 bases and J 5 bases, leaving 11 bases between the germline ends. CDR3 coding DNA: TGTGCCAGCAGCTTTACACAGGGAAACAATGAGCAGTTCTTC. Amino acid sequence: CASSFTQGNNEQFF.

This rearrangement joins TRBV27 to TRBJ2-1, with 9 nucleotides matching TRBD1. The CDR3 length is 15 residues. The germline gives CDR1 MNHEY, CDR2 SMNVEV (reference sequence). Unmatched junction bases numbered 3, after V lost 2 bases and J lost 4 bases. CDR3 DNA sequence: TGTGCCAGCAGTTTAGCGGGACAGGGTTACAATGAGCAGTTCTTC. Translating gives CASSLAGQGYNEQFF.

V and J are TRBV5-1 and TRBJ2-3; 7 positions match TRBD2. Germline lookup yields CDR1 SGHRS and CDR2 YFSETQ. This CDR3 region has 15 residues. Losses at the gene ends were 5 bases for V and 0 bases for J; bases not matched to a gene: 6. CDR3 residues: CASRTAGTSTDTQYF. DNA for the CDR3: TGCGCCAGCAGAACAGCGGGGACTAGCACAGATACGCAGTATTTT.

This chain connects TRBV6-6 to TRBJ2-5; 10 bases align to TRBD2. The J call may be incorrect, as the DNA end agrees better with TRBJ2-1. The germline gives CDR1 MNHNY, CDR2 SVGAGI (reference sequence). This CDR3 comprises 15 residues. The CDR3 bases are TGTGCCAGCAGTTACGGGCCTAGCGGGAGCTACGAGCAGTTCTTC. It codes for CASSYGPSGSYEQFF.

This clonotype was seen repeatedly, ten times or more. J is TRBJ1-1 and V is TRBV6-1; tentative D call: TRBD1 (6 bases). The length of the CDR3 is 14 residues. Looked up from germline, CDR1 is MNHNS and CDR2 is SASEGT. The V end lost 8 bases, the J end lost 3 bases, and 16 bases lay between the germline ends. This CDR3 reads CASGGGPQDTEAFF. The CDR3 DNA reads TGTGCCAGCGGGGGGGGCCCCCAGGACACTGAAGCTTTCTTT.

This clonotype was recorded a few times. CDR3 residues: CASSFGGNNEQFF. The CDR3 region has the DNA TGTGCCAGCAGCTTCGGGGGAAACAATGAGCAGTTCTTC. J is TRBJ2-1 and V is TRBV7-3; possible D gene TRBD2, 6 bases. Germline V CDR1 and CDR2: SGHTA, FQGTGA. V lost 3 bases, J lost 5 bases, and 8 bases lay in between. CDR3 size: 13 residues.

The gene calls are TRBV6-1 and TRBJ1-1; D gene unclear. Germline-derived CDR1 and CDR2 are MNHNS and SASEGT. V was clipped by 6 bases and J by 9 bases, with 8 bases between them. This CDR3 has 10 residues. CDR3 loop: CASRENQAFF. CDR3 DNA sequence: TGTGCCAGCAGAGAGAACCAAGCTTTCTTT.

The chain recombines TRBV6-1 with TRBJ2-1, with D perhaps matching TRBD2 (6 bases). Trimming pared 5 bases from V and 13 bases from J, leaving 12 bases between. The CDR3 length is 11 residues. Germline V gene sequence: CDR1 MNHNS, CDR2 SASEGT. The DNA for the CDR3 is TGTGCCAGCAGTAGCCGGGAGACCCAGTTCTTC. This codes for CASSSRETQFF.

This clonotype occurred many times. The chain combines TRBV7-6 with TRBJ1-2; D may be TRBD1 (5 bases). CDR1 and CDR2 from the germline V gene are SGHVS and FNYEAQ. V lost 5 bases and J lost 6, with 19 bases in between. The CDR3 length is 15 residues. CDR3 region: CASSASPRQGDGYTF. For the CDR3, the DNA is TGTGCCAGCAGCGCCAGTCCCAGGCAGGGTGATGGCTACACCTTC. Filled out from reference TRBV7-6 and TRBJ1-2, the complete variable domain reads GAGVSQSPRYKVTKRGQDVALRCDPISGHVSLYWYRQALGQGPEFLTYFNYEAQQDKSGLPNDRFSAERPEGSISTLTIQRTEQRDSAMYRCASSASPRQGDGYTFGSGTRLTVV.

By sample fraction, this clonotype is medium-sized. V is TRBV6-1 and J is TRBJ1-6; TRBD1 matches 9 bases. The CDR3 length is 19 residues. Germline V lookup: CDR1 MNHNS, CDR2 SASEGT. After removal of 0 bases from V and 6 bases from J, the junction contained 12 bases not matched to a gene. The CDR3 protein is CASSEATNIQGARNSPLHF. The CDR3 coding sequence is TGTGCCAGCAGTGAAGCCACCAATATACAGGGGGCGCGTAATTCACCCCTCCACTTT.

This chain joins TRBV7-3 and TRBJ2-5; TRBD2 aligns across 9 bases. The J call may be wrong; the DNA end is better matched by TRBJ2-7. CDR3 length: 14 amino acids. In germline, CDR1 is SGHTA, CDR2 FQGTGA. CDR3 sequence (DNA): TGTGCCAGCAGCTTAGCGGGAGGGGCTTACGAGCAGTACTTC. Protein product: CASSLAGGAYEQYF.

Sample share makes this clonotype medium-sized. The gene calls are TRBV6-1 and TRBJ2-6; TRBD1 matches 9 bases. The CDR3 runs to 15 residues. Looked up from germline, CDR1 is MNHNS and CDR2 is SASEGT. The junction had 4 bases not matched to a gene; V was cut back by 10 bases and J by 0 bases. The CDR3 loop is CATGTGISGANVLTF. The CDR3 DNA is TGTGCCACCGGGACAGGGATCTCTGGGGCCAACGTCCTGACTTTC.

The CDR3 DNA follows: TGTGCCAGCAGTTACTCGTGGCAGACCGAAGCTTTCTTT. Encoded protein: CASSYSWQTEAFF. The chain joins TRBV6-6 to TRBJ1-1; D call uncertain. Looked up from germline, CDR1 is MNHNY and CDR2 is SVGAGI (reference sequence). V was pared by 0 bases and J by 8 bases, with 10 bases between. The CDR3 is made up of 13 amino acids.